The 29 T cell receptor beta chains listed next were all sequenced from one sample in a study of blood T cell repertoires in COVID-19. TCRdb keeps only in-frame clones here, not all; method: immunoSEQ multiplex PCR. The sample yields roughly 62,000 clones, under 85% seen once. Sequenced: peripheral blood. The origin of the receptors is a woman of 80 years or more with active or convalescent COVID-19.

The CDR3, as DNA: TGCGCCAGCAGCTTGGAGCCCCAGACAGGGAGCGCCGGGGAGCTGTTTTTT. Its translation: CASSLEPQTGSAGELFF. The chain joins TRBV5-1 to TRBJ2-2, with 7 bases matching TRBD1. There are 17 residues in the CDR3. J lost 6 bases, V lost 0 bases, and 11 bases had no gene match. Germline CDR1 SGHRS, CDR2 YFSETQ.

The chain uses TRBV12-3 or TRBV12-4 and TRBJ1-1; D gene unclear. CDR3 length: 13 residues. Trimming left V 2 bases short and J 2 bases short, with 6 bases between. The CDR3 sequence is CASSLLANTEAFF. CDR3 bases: TGTGCCAGCAGTTTACTAGCCAACACTGAAGCTTTCTTT.

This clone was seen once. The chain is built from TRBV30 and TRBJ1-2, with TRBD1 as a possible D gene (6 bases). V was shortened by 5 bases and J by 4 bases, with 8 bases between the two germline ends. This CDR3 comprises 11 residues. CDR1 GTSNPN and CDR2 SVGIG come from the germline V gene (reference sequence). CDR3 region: CAWGQLYGYTF. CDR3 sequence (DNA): TGTGCCTGGGGACAGCTCTATGGCTACACCTTC.

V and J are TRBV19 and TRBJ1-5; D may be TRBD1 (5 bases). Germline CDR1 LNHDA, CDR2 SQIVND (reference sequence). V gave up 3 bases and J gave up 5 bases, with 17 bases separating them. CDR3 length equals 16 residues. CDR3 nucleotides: TGTGCCAGTAGTATGCAAAGGACGGGGGGGGATCAGCCCCAGCATTTT. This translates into CASSMQRTGGDQPQHF.

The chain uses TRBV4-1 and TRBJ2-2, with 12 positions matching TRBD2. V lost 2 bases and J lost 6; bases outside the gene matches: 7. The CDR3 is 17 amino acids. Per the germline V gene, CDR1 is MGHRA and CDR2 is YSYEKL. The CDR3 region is CASSQLLAGGPSGELFF. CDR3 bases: TGCGCCAGCAGCCAACTCCTAGCGGGGGGGCCATCCGGGGAGCTGTTTTTT.

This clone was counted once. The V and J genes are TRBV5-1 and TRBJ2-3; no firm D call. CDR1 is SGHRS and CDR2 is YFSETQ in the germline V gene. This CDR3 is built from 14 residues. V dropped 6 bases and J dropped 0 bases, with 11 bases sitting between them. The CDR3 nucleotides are TGCGCCAGCAACGAGCAATCTAGCACAGATACGCAGTATTTT. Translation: CASNEQSSTDTQYF.

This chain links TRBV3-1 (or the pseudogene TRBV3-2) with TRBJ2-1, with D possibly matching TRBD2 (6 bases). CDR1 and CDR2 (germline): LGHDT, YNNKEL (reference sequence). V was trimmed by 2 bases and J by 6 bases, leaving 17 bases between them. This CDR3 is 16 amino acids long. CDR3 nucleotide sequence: TGTGCCAGCAGCCAATTCCCCCGGGACTTCGCCAATGAGCAGTTCTTC. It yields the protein CASSQFPRDFANEQFF.

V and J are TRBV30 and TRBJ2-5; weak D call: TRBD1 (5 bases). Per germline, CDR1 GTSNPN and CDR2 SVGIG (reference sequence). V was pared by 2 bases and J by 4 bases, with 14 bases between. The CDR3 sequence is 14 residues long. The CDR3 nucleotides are TGTGCCTGGAGTCAAACAGGCTTGGGAGAGACCCAGTACTTC. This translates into CAWSQTGLGETQYF.

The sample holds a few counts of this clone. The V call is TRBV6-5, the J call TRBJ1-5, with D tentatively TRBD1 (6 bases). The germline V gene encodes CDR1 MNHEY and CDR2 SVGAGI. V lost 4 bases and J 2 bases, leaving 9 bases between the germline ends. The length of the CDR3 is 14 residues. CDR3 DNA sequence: TGTGCCAGCAGTTCGGCAGGGGGCAATCAGCCCCAGCATTTT. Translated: CASSSAGGNQPQHF.

CDR3: CASSLFPTVPYEQYF. Written as DNA, the CDR3 is TGTGCCAGCAGCTTATTTCCGACAGTTCCCTACGAGCAGTACTTC. V gene TRBV7-9 combines with J gene TRBJ2-7, with a weak D call TRBD1 (5 bases). The V and J ends lost 2 bases and 2 bases respectively, with 13 bases between them. The CDR3 sequence is 15 residues long. CDR1 is SEHNR and CDR2 is FQNEAQ in the germline V gene (reference sequence).

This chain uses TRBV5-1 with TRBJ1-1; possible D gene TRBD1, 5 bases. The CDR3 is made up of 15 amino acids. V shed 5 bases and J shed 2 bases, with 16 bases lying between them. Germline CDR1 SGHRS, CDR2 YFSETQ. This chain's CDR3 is CASRTGLGGNTEAFF. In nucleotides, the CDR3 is TGCGCCAGCAGAACGGGATTGGGGGGTAACACTGAAGCTTTCTTT.

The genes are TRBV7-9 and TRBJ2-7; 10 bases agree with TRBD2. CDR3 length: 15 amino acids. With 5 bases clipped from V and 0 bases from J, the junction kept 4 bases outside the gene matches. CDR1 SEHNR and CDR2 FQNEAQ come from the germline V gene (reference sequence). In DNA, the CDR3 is TGTGCCAGCAGCGCTGTAGCGGGGGGCTCCTACGAGCAGTACTTC. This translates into CASSAVAGGSYEQYF.

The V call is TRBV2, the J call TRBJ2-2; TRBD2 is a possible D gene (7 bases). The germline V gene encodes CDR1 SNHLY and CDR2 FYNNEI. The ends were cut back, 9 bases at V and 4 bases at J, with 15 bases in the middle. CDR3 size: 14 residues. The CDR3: CASRGGPSTGELFF. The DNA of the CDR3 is TGTGCCAGTAGGGGGGGGCCCTCCACCGGGGAGCTGTTTTTT. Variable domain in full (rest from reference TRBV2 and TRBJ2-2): EPEVTQTPSHQVTQMGQEVILRCVPISNHLYFYWYRQILGQKVEFLVSFYNNEISEKSEIFDDQFSVERPDGSNFTLKIRSTKLEDSAMYFCASRGGPSTGELFFGEGSRLTVL.

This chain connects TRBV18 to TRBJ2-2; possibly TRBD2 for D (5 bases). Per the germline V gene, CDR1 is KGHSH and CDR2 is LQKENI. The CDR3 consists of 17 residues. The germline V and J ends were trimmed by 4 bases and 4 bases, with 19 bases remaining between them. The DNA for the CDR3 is TGTGCCAGCTCACGCGACCTGGGGAGCCGGACCACCGGGGAGCTGTTTTTT. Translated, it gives CASSRDLGSRTTGELFF.

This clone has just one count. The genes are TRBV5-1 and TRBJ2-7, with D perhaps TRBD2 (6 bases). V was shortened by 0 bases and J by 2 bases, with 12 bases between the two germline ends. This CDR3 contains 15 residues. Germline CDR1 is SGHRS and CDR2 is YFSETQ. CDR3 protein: CASSLAGTFTYEQYF. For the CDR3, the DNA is TGCGCCAGCAGCTTGGCCGGGACTTTTACCTACGAGCAGTACTTC.

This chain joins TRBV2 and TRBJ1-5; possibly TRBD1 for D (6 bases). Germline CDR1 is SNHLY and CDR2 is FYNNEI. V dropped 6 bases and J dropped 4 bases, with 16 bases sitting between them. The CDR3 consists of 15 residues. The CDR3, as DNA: TGTGCCAGCAGCTTAGGGGGTAATAGGAATCAGCCCCAGCATTTT. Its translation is CASSLGGNRNQPQHF. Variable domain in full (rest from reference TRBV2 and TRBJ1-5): EPEVTQTPSHQVTQMGQEVILRCVPISNHLYFYWYRQILGQKVEFLVSFYNNEISEKSEIFDDQFSVERPDGSNFTLKIRSTKLEDSAMYFCASSLGGNRNQPQHFGDGTRLSIL.

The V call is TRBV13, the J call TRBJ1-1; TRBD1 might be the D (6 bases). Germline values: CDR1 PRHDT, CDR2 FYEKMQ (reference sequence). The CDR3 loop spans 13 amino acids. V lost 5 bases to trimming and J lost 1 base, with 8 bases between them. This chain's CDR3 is CASSLGQNTEAFF. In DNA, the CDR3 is TGTGCCAGCAGCCTGGGACAGAACACTGAAGCTTTCTTT.

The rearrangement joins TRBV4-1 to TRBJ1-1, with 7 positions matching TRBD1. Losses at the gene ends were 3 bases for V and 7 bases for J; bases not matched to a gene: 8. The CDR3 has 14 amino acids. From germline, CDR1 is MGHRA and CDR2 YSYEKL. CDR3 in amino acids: CASSQDRTGREAFF. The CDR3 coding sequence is TGCGCCAGCAGCCAGGATCGGACAGGTCGTGAAGCTTTCTTT.

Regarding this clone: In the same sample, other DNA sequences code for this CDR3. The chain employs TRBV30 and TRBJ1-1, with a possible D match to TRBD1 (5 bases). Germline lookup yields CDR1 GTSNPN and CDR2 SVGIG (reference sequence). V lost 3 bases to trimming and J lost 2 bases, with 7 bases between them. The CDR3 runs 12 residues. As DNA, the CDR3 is TGTGCCTGGAGCAGGGAAAACACTGAAGCTTTCTTT. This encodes CAWSRENTEAFF. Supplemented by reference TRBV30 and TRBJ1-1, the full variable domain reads SQTIHQWPATLVQPVGSPLSLECTVEGTSNPNLYWYRQAAGRGLQLLFYSVGIGQISSEVPQNLSASRPQDRQFILSSKKLLLSDSGFYLCAWSRENTEAFFGQGTRLTVV.

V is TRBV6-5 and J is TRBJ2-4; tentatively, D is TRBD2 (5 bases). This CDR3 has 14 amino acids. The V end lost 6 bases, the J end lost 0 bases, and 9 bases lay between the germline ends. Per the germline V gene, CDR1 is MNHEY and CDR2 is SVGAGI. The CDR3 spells CASSMGVAKNIQYF. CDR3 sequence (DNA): TGTGCCAGCAGCATGGGAGTAGCCAAAAACATTCAGTACTTC.

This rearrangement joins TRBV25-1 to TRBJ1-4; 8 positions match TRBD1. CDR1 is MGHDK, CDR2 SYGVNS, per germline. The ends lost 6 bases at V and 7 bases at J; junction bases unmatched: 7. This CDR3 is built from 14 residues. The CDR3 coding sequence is TGTGCCAGCAGGGGGGCAGGGGGCAGTGAAAAACTGTTTTTT. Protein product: CASRGAGGSEKLFF.

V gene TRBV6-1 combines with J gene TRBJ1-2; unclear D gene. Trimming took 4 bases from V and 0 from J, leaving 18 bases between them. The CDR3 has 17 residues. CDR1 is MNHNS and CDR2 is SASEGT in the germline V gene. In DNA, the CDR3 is TGTGCCAGCAGTGCAAACAGTCAGGCAGGAACTAACTATGGCTACACCTTC. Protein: CASSANSQAGTNYGYTF.

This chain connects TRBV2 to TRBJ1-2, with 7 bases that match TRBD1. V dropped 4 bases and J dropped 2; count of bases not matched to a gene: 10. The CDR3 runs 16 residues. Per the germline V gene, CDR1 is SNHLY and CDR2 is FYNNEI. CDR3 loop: CASSGPTPTGNYGYTF. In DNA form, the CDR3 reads TGTGCCAGCAGTGGCCCGACACCGACAGGGAACTATGGCTACACCTTC. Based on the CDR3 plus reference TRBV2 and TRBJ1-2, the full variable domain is EPEVTQTPSHQVTQMGQEVILRCVPISNHLYFYWYRQILGQKVEFLVSFYNNEISEKSEIFDDQFSVERPDGSNFTLKIRSTKLEDSAMYFCASSGPTPTGNYGYTFGSGTRLTVV.

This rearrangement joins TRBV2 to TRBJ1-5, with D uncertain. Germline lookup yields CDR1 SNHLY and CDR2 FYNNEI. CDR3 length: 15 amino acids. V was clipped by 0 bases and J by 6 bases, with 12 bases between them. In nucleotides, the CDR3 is TGTGCCAGCAGTGAAGCGCTGTGGCAGCGTCAGCCCCAGCATTTT. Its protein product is CASSEALWQRQPQHF.

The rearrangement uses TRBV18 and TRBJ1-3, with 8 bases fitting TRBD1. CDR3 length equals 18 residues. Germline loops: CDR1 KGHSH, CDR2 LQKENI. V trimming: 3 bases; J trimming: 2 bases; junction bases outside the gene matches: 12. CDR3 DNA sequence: TGTGCCAGCTCACCCGTTATTTTTCAGGGGGCTACTGGAAACACCATATATTTT. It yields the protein CASSPVIFQGATGNTIYF.

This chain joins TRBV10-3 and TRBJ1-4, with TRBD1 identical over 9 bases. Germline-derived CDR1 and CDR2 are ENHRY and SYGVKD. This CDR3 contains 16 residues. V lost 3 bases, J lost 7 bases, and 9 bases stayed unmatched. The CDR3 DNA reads TGTGCCATCAGTGACGCGGACGGGACAGGGTTTGAAAAACTGTTTTTT. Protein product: CAISDADGTGFEKLFF.

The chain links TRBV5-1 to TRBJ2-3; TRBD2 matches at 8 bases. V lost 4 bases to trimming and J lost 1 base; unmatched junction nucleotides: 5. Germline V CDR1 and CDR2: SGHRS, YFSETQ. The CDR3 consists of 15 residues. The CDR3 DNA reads TGCGCCAGCAGCACAGCGGGGGCCCGCACAGATACGCAGTATTTT. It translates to CASSTAGARTDTQYF.

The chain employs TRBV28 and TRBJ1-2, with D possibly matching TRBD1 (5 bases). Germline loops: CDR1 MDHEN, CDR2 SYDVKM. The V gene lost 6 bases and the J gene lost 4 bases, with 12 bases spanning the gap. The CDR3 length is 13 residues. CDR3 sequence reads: CASSAVTVYGYTF. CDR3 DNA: TGTGCCAGCAGCGCCGTGACAGTCTATGGCTACACCTTC.

In DNA, the CDR3 is TGTGCCAGCAAGACGGACAGCCTGCGCACTGAAGCTTTCTTT. Translating gives CASKTDSLRTEAFF. The V gene is TRBV2, the J gene TRBJ1-1; D is perhaps TRBD1 (6 bases). Germline CDR1 SNHLY, CDR2 FYNNEI. This CDR3 has 14 amino acids. The V gene lost 7 bases and the J gene lost 4 bases, with 16 bases spanning the gap.